These T cell receptor beta chains were read from a single sample in a study of glioma-infiltrating T cells after dendritic cell vaccination. Measured with immunoSEQ multiplex PCR; TCRdb has only the in-frame clones, and not every one. The sample includes about 38,000 clones, 70% to 85% seen only once; the top ten take more than 7%. The sequencing here drew on blood, taken before dendritic cell vaccination. Receptors originate from a human donor with glioblastoma. Both conserved end residues are part of each CDR3. A D gene is named only where the DNA matches it firmly. Part of the rows lack a size; the others show once, few, many or a class for expanded clones.

TRBD2,TRBV7-2,.,TRBJ2-1,CASSWAYGGAYEQFF,TGTGCCAGCAGCTGGGCTTACGGGGGGGCCTATGAGCAGTTCTTC
.,TRBV19,.,TRBJ1-1,CASSIGGTRFMNTEAFF,TGTGCCAGTAGTATAGGGGGGACACGGTTTATGAACACTGAAGCTTTCTTT
TRBD2,TRBV9,.,TRBJ2-5,CASTTGLAGGETQYF,TGTGCCAGCACCACCGGGCTAGCGGGGGGCGAGACCCAGTACTTC
.,TRBV18,.,TRBJ1-6,CASSRGGWGSPLHF,TGTGCCAGCTCACGAGGGGGTTGGGGTTCACCCCTCCACTTT
.,TRBV5-1,.,TRBJ1-1,CASSLGGVLTTEAFF,TGCGCCAGCAGCTTGGGGGGGGTTTTGACCACTGAAGCTTTCTTT
TRBD1,TRBV10-3,.,TRBJ2-1,CAISERDRDPYNEQFF,TGTGCCATCAGTGAAAGGGACAGGGACCCCTACAATGAGCAGTTCTTC
TRBD1,TRBV6-1,few,TRBJ2-4,CASSVNRDSQYF,TGTGCCAGCAGCGTAAACCGGGACAGTCAGTACTTC
.,TRBV11-2,.,TRBJ1-1,CASSLVGGQDTEAFF,TGTGCCAGCAGCTTAGTGGGGGGTCAGGACACTGAAGCTTTCTTT
TRBD2,TRBV5-5,few,TRBJ2-5,CASSWGGGREETQYF,TGTGCCAGCAGCTGGGGGGGAGGGAGAGAGGAGACCCAGTACTTC
.,TRBV29-1,.,TRBJ2-1,CSVRGGSYNEQFF,TGCAGCGTTCGTGGGGGGTCCTACAATGAGCAGTTCTTC
.,TRBV29-1,.,TRBJ2-7,CSVKSAGASYEQYF,TGCAGCGTTAAGTCCGCAGGGGCCTCCTACGAGCAGTACTTC
TRBD1,TRBV29-1,.,TRBJ2-4,CSVGQGANIQYF,TGCAGCGTTGGACAGGGGGCGAACATTCAGTACTTC
.,TRBV6-6,.,TRBJ1-3,CASRGELSGNTIYF,TGTGCCAGCCGAGGAGAACTTTCTGGAAACACCATATATTTT
.,TRBV19,.,TRBJ1-1,CASARGQFGWAFF,TGTGCCAGTGCTCGTGGACAGTTCGGGTGGGCTTTCTTT
.,TRBV11-2,.,TRBJ2-3,CASSLDGVGTQYF,TGTGCCAGCAGCTTAGATGGAGTGGGTACGCAGTATTTT
TRBD2,TRBV6-5,.,TRBJ2-2,CASRAGGYTGELFF,TGTGCCAGCAGGGCGGGGGGATACACCGGGGAGCTGTTTTTT
TRBD2,TRBV7-2,once,TRBJ2-3,CASSPAGGGTDTQYF,TGTGCCAGCAGCCCCGCGGGGGGGGGCACAGATACGCAGTATTTT
.,TRBV29-1,.,TRBJ1-2,CSVDKMGAGYTF,TGCAGCGTTGATAAGATGGGGGCTGGCTACACCTTC
TRBD2,TRBV11-3,.,TRBJ2-7,CASSSLAGTYEQYF,TGTGCCAGCAGCTCGCTAGCGGGGACCTACGAGCAGTACTTC
.,TRBV6-4,.,TRBJ1-1,CASSDTSWATEAFF,TGTGCCAGCAGTGACACTTCTTGGGCCACTGAAGCTTTCTTT
.,TRBV30,.,TRBJ2-5,CAWSSGSETQYF,TGTGCCTGGAGTTCAGGGTCAGAGACCCAGTACTTC
.,TRBV7-2,.,TRBJ2-5,CASSLGTGFETQYF,TGTGCCAGCAGCTTAGGAACAGGGTTTGAGACCCAGTACTTC
TRBD1,TRBV19,.,TRBJ2-7,CASSGTDNYEQYF,TGTGCCAGTAGCGGGACAGACAATTACGAGCAGTACTTC
.,TRBV9,.,TRBJ2-3,CASSEGLATDTQYF,TGTGCCAGCAGCGAGGGGTTAGCCACAGATACGCAGTATTTT
.,TRBV7-3,.,TRBJ2-3,CASSVGLTDTDTQYF,TGTGCCAGCAGCGTAGGACTAACTGACACAGATACGCAGTATTTT
.,TRBV19,.,TRBJ1-4,CASSIAGGASIGKLFF,TGTGCCAGTAGTATAGCGGGGGGCGCTTCGATCGGAAAACTGTTTTTT
.,TRBV11-3,.,TRBJ2-2,CASSLPPGVDGELFF,TGTGCCAGCAGCTTACCCCCAGGGGTTGACGGGGAGCTGTTTTTT
TRBD1,TRBV5-6,.,TRBJ2-4,CASSPPNRGIDIQYF,TGTGCCAGCAGCCCCCCGAACAGGGGGATTGACATTCAGTACTTC
.,TRBV4-1,.,TRBJ1-6,CASSQKTGNSPLHF,TGCGCCAGCAGCCAAAAGACAGGCAATTCCCCCCTCCACTTT
.,TRBV7-8,.,TRBJ1-6,CASSLAGRDYSPLHF,TGTGCCAGCAGCTTGGCAGGACGGGATTATTCACCCCTCCACTTT
.,TRBV18,.,TRBJ2-3,CASSPPLKASDVDWDTQYF,TGTGCCAGCTCACCGCCTTTGAAAGCGTCGGATGTGGACTGGGATACGCAGTATTTT
TRBD2,TRBV7-6,.,TRBJ2-1,CASIQGRLAGFSYNEQFF,TGTGCCAGCATCCAGGGGCGACTAGCGGGGTTCTCCTACAATGAGCAGTTCTTC
TRBD2,TRBV28,.,TRBJ2-5,CASSPLAGGYQETQYF,TGTGCCAGCAGTCCATTAGCGGGGGGGTACCAAGAGACCCAGTACTTC
.,TRBV5-4,.,TRBJ2-1,CASSSPRNEQFF,TGTGCCAGCAGCTCTCCCCGCAATGAGCAGTTCTTC
.,TRBV6-5,.,TRBJ1-1,CASTPSGASGQAFF,TGTGCCAGCACCCCATCAGGGGCCTCTGGCCAAGCTTTCTTT
TRBD1,TRBV7-9,.,TRBJ2-7,CASSSGTGPYEQYF,TGTGCCAGCAGCTCCGGGACAGGGCCCTACGAGCAGTACTTC
.,TRBV27,.,TRBJ1-1,CASSLSVRGMTEAFF,TGTGCCAGCAGTTTATCGGTAAGAGGGATGACTGAAGCTTTCTTT